The TCR beta chain described here comes from a study of T cell responses to AZD1222 COVID-19 vaccine. Study overall: Analysis merged second doses at about 4 or about 12 weeks. Points from the study as a whole: Clonal diversity was possibly underestimated; the donors were predominantly white British and more often female. Close to half of all spike-specific TCRs reportedly target regions of the variants that are unmutated.

The CDR3 spans 14 residues. Germline V gene data show CDR1 as MNHNY and CDR2 as SVGAGI (reference sequence). The J segment lost 4 bases and the V segment lost 11 bases, leaving 13 bases of the junction unmatched. Libraries were prepared by immunoSEQ multiplex PCR; TCRdb keeps only in-frame clonotypes and omits some of them. The table includes roughly 170,000 clones, 90% to 95% detected once. Worth noting for this clone: Its antigen remains unidentified.

This chain joins TRBV6-6 and TRBJ1-2; 7 bases match TRBD1. This sequence was found in an adult in good health. Sequenced here: peripheral blood, sampled on day 0 of AZD1222 vaccination. In nucleotides, the CDR3 is TGTGCCGTAACGTTCCCCGGGACAGTCTATGGCTACACCTTC. Its translation is CAVTFPGTVYGYTF.